A single sample gave rise to the 25 T cell receptor beta chains below, sequenced in a study of CD8 T cells in ankylosing spondylitis. TCRdb fed the 5' RACE reads into MiXCR, producing one record per CDR3 protein. The repertoire includes roughly 130,000 distinct CDR3 sequences, over 6.5% of them detected once, and more than 10% sits in the top ten. The sample was blood, either unsorted or a sorted T cell fraction (not recorded which). These receptors were taken from a male donor with ankylosing spondylitis or in good health (not recorded which).

J is TRBJ2-7 and V is TRBV18; D might be TRBD1 (6 bases). The CDR3 totals 14 residues. The ends were cut back, 2 bases at V and 2 bases at J, with 10 bases in the middle. Per the germline V gene, CDR1 is KGHSH and CDR2 is LQKENI. Here the CDR3 DNA reads TGTGCCAGCTCACCAGGGACACAAGCCTACGAGCAGTACTTC. Translation: CASSPGTQAYEQYF.

At least ten counts were recorded for this clonotype. The J gene is TRBJ1-6, the V gene TRBV6-1; 7 bases are shared with TRBD1. The CDR3 totals 14 residues. In germline, CDR1 is MNHNS, CDR2 SASEGT. V dropped 8 bases and J dropped 7; count of bases not matched to a gene: 8. The CDR3 DNA follows: TGTGCCAGCGGCTCCGGGACAGCAAATTCACCCCTCCACTTT. Its translation: CASGSGTANSPLHF.

This clonotype was observed many times. The chain has TRBV20-1 and TRBJ2-7; the D is unclear. Between the trimmed V and J ends, which lost 4 bases and 0 bases, there was a span of 13 bases. The CDR3 has 14 amino acids. Germline CDR1 and CDR2: DFQATT and SNEGSKA (reference sequence). The CDR3 reads CSATGTPSSYEQYF. The CDR3 region has the DNA TGCAGTGCTACCGGCACCCCGAGCTCCTACGAGCAGTACTTC.

This clonotype has a count of ten or more. The gene calls are TRBV7-2 and TRBJ2-3; D possibly corresponds to TRBD2 (6 bases). With 5 bases removed from V and 0 bases from J, the gap between germline ends came to 12 bases. The CDR3 spans 15 residues. CDR1 and CDR2 (germline): SGHTA, FQGNSA. The CDR3 region has the DNA TGTGCCAGCAGCCCGAAGCGGGTCAGCACAGATACGCAGTATTTT. Protein sequence: CASSPKRVSTDTQYF.

About this clonotype: A much larger clone differs by one base, so this may be a read error. This chain connects TRBV19 to TRBJ2-2, with a possible D match to TRBD2 (5 bases). CDR3 length equals 15 residues. Per germline, CDR1 LNHDA and CDR2 SQIVND (reference sequence). The CDR3 protein is CASSDGSANTGELVF. CDR3 nucleotides: TGTGCCAGTAGCGACGGATCCGCGAACACCGGGGAGCTGGTTTTT.

CDR3 bases: TGTGCCATCGGTATTAGCGGCAGAGGGGGTTCCTACAATGAGCAGTTCTTC. This gives the protein CAIGISGRGGSYNEQFF. The J gene is TRBJ2-1, the V gene TRBV10-3, with D possibly called TRBD1 or TRBD2 (6 bases each). The CDR3 is 17 residues long. Trimming removed 8 bases at V and 1 base at J, with 21 bases between. The germline gives CDR1 ENHRY, CDR2 SYGVKD.

This clonotype was counted at least ten times. The V gene is TRBV6-4, the J gene TRBJ2-7; D unresolved. Germline-derived CDR1 and CDR2 are MRHNA and SNTAGT. The CDR3 loop spans 13 amino acids. Trimming pared 3 bases from V and 3 bases from J, leaving 9 bases between. The CDR3 sequence is CASSEVFGYEQYF. In nucleotides, the CDR3 is TGTGCCAGCAGTGAGGTATTCGGCTACGAGCAGTACTTC.

This clonotype came up many times. This chain uses TRBV6-5 with TRBJ2-3; 11 nucleotides match TRBD2. Germline values: CDR1 MNHEY, CDR2 SVGAGI. With V trimmed by 0 bases and J by 8 bases, 7 bases remained unmatched. CDR3 length: 16 amino acids. The CDR3 loop is CASSYSSGGAPGTQYF. CDR3 coding DNA: TGTGCCAGCAGTTACTCTAGCGGGGGGGCCCCCGGTACGCAGTATTTT.

This clonotype has a count of ten or more. J is TRBJ2-7 and V is TRBV28; D unresolved. V lost 6 bases to trimming and J lost 2 bases, with 5 bases between them. From germline, CDR1 is MDHEN and CDR2 SYDVKM. The CDR3 sequence is 11 residues long. The CDR3 reads CASRTAYEQYF. CDR3 sequence (DNA): TGTGCCAGCAGGACGGCCTACGAGCAGTACTTC.

This clonotype was observed at least ten times. The J gene is TRBJ2-1, the V gene TRBV9, with D maybe TRBD1 (5 bases). CDR3 length: 12 amino acids. Between the trimmed V and J ends, which lost 4 bases and 8 bases, there was a span of 10 bases. Germline V CDR1 and CDR2: SGDLS, YYNGEE. CDR3 amino acids: CASSQGGDEQFF. DNA for the CDR3: TGTGCCAGCAGCCAGGGCGGCGATGAGCAGTTCTTC.

This clonotype was recorded at least ten times. This chain links TRBV5-1 with TRBJ2-2; TRBD1 is a possible D gene (5 bases). Germline loops: CDR1 SGHRS, CDR2 YFSETQ. The germline V and J ends were trimmed by 0 bases and 6 bases, with 9 bases remaining between them. The CDR3 runs 14 residues. CDR3 DNA sequence: TGCGCCAGCAGCTTGGTCCCAGGGCCCGGGGAGCTGTTTTTT. It codes for CASSLVPGPGELFF.

This clonotype has at least ten counts. The CDR3 loop reads CASSLETGQGNTGELFF. In nucleotides, the CDR3 is TGTGCCAGCAGCTTAGAAACGGGACAGGGGAACACCGGGGAGCTGTTTTTT. The J gene is TRBJ2-2, the V gene TRBV7-9; 9 positions agree with TRBD1. V shed 1 base and J 1 base; nucleotides not matched to a gene: 4. This CDR3 region has 17 residues. Germline CDR1 reads SEHNR; CDR2 reads FQNEAQ (reference sequence).

The J gene is TRBJ1-5, the V gene TRBV3-1, with 8 bases matching TRBD1. CDR1 LGHDT and CDR2 YNNKEL come from the germline V gene (reference sequence). The CDR3 loop spans 15 amino acids. Germline trimming cut 3 bases from V and 2 bases from J; bases unmatched to any gene: 3. The CDR3 DNA is TGTGCCAGCAGCCAGGCGACAGGGGGCAATCAGCCCCAGCATTTT. Translated: CASSQATGGNQPQHF.

This clonotype showed up many times. J is TRBJ2-3 and V is TRBV20-1; 9 nucleotides match TRBD1. From germline, CDR1 is DFQATT and CDR2 SNEGSKA (reference sequence). This CDR3 is 15 amino acids long. Trimming removed 0 bases from V and 6 bases from J; junction bases left unmatched: 7. The CDR3 coding sequence is TGCAGTGCTAGAGACCCGGACAGGGGTATGGATACGCAGTATTTT. Amino acid sequence: CSARDPDRGMDTQYF.

This clonotype occurred many times. The chain uses TRBV2 and TRBJ1-2, with 10 positions matching TRBD1. The J segment lost 6 bases and the V segment lost 5 bases, leaving 6 bases of the junction unmatched. CDR1 SNHLY and CDR2 FYNNEI come from the germline V gene. The CDR3 runs 14 residues. In DNA, the CDR3 is TGTGCCAGCAGTTCGGACAGGGGGGAAAATGGCTACACCTTC. Its translation: CASSSDRGENGYTF.

At least ten counts were recorded for this clonotype. The V call is TRBV12-3 or TRBV12-4, the J call TRBJ1-3; TRBD1 might be the D (6 bases). The germline V and J ends were trimmed by 5 bases and 4 bases, with 9 bases remaining between them. The CDR3 is 13 amino acids. CDR3 in DNA: TGTGCCAGCAGTATGACAGGAGGAAACACCATATATTTT. Translating it yields CASSMTGGNTIYF.

This clonotype has a count of ten or more. This chain links TRBV5-1 with TRBJ1-1; D gene uncertain. The CDR3 has 14 amino acids. Germline values: CDR1 SGHRS, CDR2 YFSETQ. Trimming took 1 base from V and 9 from J, leaving 16 bases between them. CDR3 in DNA: TGCGCCAGCAGCTTGTTTCCCATACCGAGTAAAGCTTTCTTT. This gives the protein CASSLFPIPSKAFF.

The CDR3 loop is CASSSLQAGEAEQFF. The CDR3 coding sequence is TGCGCCAGCAGCTCCCTCCAGGCAGGCGAGGCGGAGCAGTTCTTC. The rearrangement uses TRBV5-1 and TRBJ2-1; no reliable D call. CDR1 is SGHRS, CDR2 YFSETQ, per germline. The CDR3 totals 15 residues. V was pared by 3 bases and J by 10 bases, with 20 bases between.

This clonotype has a count of ten or more. The CDR3 region is CASSLRGLDAYEQYF. CDR3 nucleotides: TGTGCCAGCAGCCTCAGGGGACTCGACGCGTACGAGCAGTACTTC. The chain links TRBV7-9 to TRBJ2-7; D possibly uses TRBD1 or TRBD2 (6 bases each). Germline values: CDR1 SEHNR, CDR2 FQNEAQ (reference sequence). The CDR3 consists of 15 residues. The V end was cut by 5 bases, the J end by 4 bases, with 18 bases between.

This clonotype was seen repeatedly, ten times or more. The rearrangement uses TRBV20-1 and TRBJ1-2, with no clear D. The CDR3 is 10 residues long. The V gene lost 6 bases and the J gene lost 8 bases, with 10 bases spanning the gap. Germline V gene lookup returns CDR1 DFQATT and CDR2 SNEGSKA (reference sequence). The CDR3 protein is CSAAGSGYTF. The CDR3 DNA follows: TGCAGTGCCGCGGGCAGCGGCTACACCTTC.

This clonotype came up many times. The chain has TRBV29-1 and TRBJ2-7; 10 positions match TRBD1. The CDR3 runs 14 residues. The junction had 11 bases not matched to a gene; V was cut back by 6 bases and J by 6 bases. The germline V gene encodes CDR1 SQVTM and CDR2 ANQGSEA. The CDR3 bases are TGCAGCGTGGGGCGTGGGACAGGGGTCTCCGAGCAGTACTTC. Translating it yields CSVGRGTGVSEQYF.

This clonotype has a count of ten or more. V and J are TRBV5-1 and TRBJ1-1; D ambiguous. The CDR3 is 13 amino acids. The germline V and J ends were trimmed by 0 bases and 1 base, with 4 bases remaining between them. CDR1 is SGHRS and CDR2 is YFSETQ in the germline V gene. CDR3 sequence: CASSLAANTEAFF. The CDR3 nucleotides read TGCGCCAGCAGCTTGGCAGCGAACACTGAAGCTTTCTTT.

This clonotype was observed many times. Here the CDR3 DNA reads TGTGCCAGCAGCCAAGTGCAGGGATCCTACAATGAGCAGTTCTTC. It encodes CASSQVQGSYNEQFF. The chain combines TRBV4-2 with TRBJ2-1; weak D call: TRBD1 (5 bases). Deletions cut 1 base from V and 1 base from J, with 8 bases between. The CDR3 loop spans 15 amino acids. The V gene's germline CDR1 is LGHNA and CDR2 YNFKEQ.

About this clonotype: An end of the junction differs from the germline gene, which may be a read error. The chain combines TRBV20-1 with TRBJ2-3; D may be TRBD1 (5 bases). Germline loops: CDR1 DFQATT, CDR2 SNEGSKA (reference sequence). This CDR3 is 16 amino acids long. The CDR3 reads CCARGWGGYSTDTQYF. The CDR3 DNA sequence: TGCTGTGCTAGAGGCTGGGGCGGATATAGCACAGATACGCAGTATTTT.

This clonotype was seen many times. The chain is built from TRBV2 and TRBJ2-5; D is uncertain. Germline values: CDR1 SNHLY, CDR2 FYNNEI. The germline V and J ends were trimmed by 7 bases and 3 bases, with 15 bases remaining between them. There are 14 residues in the CDR3. The CDR3 protein is CASKGGRTKETQYF. The CDR3 coding sequence is TGTGCCAGCAAAGGCGGCCGAACTAAAGAGACCCAGTACTTC.